The 6 T cell receptor beta chains listed next were all sequenced from one sample in a study of cytomegalovirus exposure and HLA in healthy donors. Primers: 60 Vbeta forward and 13 Jbeta reverse. Sequenced by immunoSEQ multiplex PCR; TCRdb stores in-frame clones only, minus some. The profile shows about 150,000 clones, about four fifths of them singletons. Sequencing input: PBMCs. These receptors came from a man younger than 35 in good health and CMV-seronegative.

The chain carries TRBV29-1 and TRBJ1-1; TRBD1 matches 11 bases. CDR3 length: 13 residues. Germline CDR1 and CDR2: SQVTM and ANQGSEA. Losses at the gene ends were 7 bases for V and 5 bases for J; bases not matched to a gene: 6. The CDR3 protein is CSAGQGAGTEAFF. In DNA, the CDR3 is TGCAGCGCTGGACAGGGGGCAGGGACTGAAGCTTTCTTT.

The chain carries TRBV2 and TRBJ2-7; D is unresolved. There are 17 residues in the CDR3. Germline-derived CDR1 and CDR2 are SNHLY and FYNNEI. V was trimmed by 1 base and J by 0 bases, leaving 16 bases between them. The CDR3: CASSEDRQALNSYEQYF. The DNA of the CDR3 is TGTGCCAGCAGTGAAGACAGACAAGCTTTAAACTCCTACGAGCAGTACTTC.

The chain links TRBV6-5 to TRBJ2-3; TRBD2 aligns across 10 bases. This CDR3 comprises 14 residues. Germline-derived CDR1 and CDR2 are MNHEY and SVGAGI. V shed 5 bases and J 4 bases; nucleotides not matched to a gene: 3. The chain's CDR3 is CASSDSGGADTQYF. CDR3 bases: TGTGCCAGCAGTGACAGCGGGGGGGCAGATACGCAGTATTTT.

As DNA, the CDR3 is TGTGCCAGCAGCTCCCGGACAGGGGGCTATTCACCCCTCCACTTT. Translation: CASSSRTGGYSPLHF. This chain joins TRBV11-2 and TRBJ1-6, with 11 nucleotides matching TRBD1. The CDR3 is 15 residues long. The germline CDR1 and CDR2 sequences are SGHAT and FQNNGV. Unmatched junction bases numbered 4, after V lost 4 bases and J lost 8 bases.

For this clone: The junction departs from the called germline gene at one end, perhaps through a read error. The genes are TRBV2 and TRBJ2-4, with D maybe TRBD2 (5 bases). This CDR3 comprises 14 residues. From germline, CDR1 is SNHLY and CDR2 FYNNEI. The CDR3, as DNA: TGTGCCAGCAGTGACGGGATAGCCAAAAACAGTCAGTACTTC. Amino acids: CASSDGIAKNSQYF.

The V and J genes are TRBV6-1 and TRBJ1-1, with 8 bases that match TRBD1. Germline CDR1 is MNHNS and CDR2 is SASEGT. Unmatched junction bases numbered 3, after V lost 5 bases and J lost 1 base. The CDR3 is made up of 14 amino acids. The CDR3 bases are TGTGCCAGCAGTTTGGACAGGGCGAACACTGAAGCTTTCTTT. It yields the protein CASSLDRANTEAFF.